Given below is one TCR beta chain in context. What it binds is not known. This sample is part of a study of cytomegalovirus exposure and HLA in healthy donors. PCR amplification relied on 60 Vbeta primers (plus 13 Jbeta primers). The assay was immunoSEQ multiplex PCR, and TCRdb's table has in-frame clones only and misses some. The profile covers fewer than 200,000 clones, with approximately 80% appearing a single time and roughly 4.2% taken by the ten largest. Whole-study results and caveats: In a later analysis, productive TCRs from donors in an Asian-associated ancestry cluster reportedly carried fewer N-insertions than the cohort mean.

This CDR3 contains 18 residues. CDR1 and CDR2 (germline): SGHTA, FQGNSA. V dropped 1 base and J dropped 7; count of bases not matched to a gene: 13. Sample: PBMCs. The receptor was isolated from a man aged 35 to 55 in good health and CMV-seronegative. The genes are TRBV7-2 and TRBJ2-3, with 11 bases aligning to TRBD2. The CDR3 sequence: CASSLEATRGLAGNTQYF. The CDR3 region has the DNA TGTGCCAGCAGCTTAGAAGCAACAAGAGGACTAGCGGGTAATACGCAGTATTTT.